A single sample gave rise to the 32 T cell receptor beta chains below, sequenced in a study of shared clonotypes between healthy human individuals. Only in-frame clones appear in the TCRdb table, and some are missing; sequencing was by immunoSEQ multiplex PCR. Among about 640,000 clones listed, about two thirds were seen once. Sequencing was carried out using memory CD4+ T cells sorted from blood. Subset in this sample: CD45RA-negative fraction. All receptors derive from a woman aged 25 to 39 in good health.

The V call is TRBV19, the J call TRBJ2-1; D could derive from TRBD1 or TRBD2 (5 bases each). V was shortened by 5 bases and J by 13 bases, with 15 bases between the two germline ends. The CDR3 has 12 amino acids. Germline V gene lookup returns CDR1 LNHDA and CDR2 SQIVND (reference sequence). The CDR3 here is CASSSPGGTQFF. The CDR3 nucleotides read TGTGCCAGTAGTTCCCCTGGGGGTACCCAGTTCTTC.

The chain couples TRBV27 to TRBJ1-2, with D unclear. From germline, CDR1 is MNHEY and CDR2 SMNVEV (reference sequence). This CDR3 region has 15 residues. V was cut by 8 bases and J by 0 bases, with 16 bases left in between. The CDR3 loop reads CASGSRATSNYGYTF. CDR3 sequence (DNA): TGTGCCAGCGGTTCGCGGGCTACCTCTAACTATGGCTACACCTTC.

The chain is built from TRBV5-1 and TRBJ1-1; TRBD1 is a possible D gene (5 bases). V was pared by 4 bases and J by 11 bases, with 15 bases between. CDR3 size: 12 residues. Per the germline V gene, CDR1 is SGHRS and CDR2 is YFSETQ. The CDR3 nucleotides read TGCGCCAGCAGCCAATCCGGGACTTATGCTTTCTTT. Translated, it gives CASSQSGTYAFF.

J is TRBJ2-1 and V is TRBV27, with a tentative D call TRBD2 (5 bases). The CDR3 length is 14 residues. The V end was cut by 2 bases, the J end by 2 bases, with 7 bases between. CDR1 is MNHEY, CDR2 SMNVEV, per germline (reference sequence). CDR3: CASSLAGAYNEQFF. The CDR3 DNA follows: TGTGCCAGCAGTTTAGCGGGCGCCTACAATGAGCAGTTCTTC.

This rearrangement joins TRBV2 to TRBJ2-7, with 9 bases matching TRBD2. The trim removed 6 bases at V and 3 bases at J, leaving 15 bases unmatched. This CDR3 region has 17 residues. CDR1 is SNHLY and CDR2 is FYNNEI in the germline V gene. The CDR3 protein is CASRPSGTFPGNYEQYF. The CDR3 DNA follows: TGTGCCAGCAGGCCTAGCGGGACCTTCCCGGGGAACTACGAGCAGTACTTC.

The chain joins TRBV5-4 to TRBJ2-1, with 10 bases that match TRBD2. V lost 4 bases, J lost 1 base, and 11 bases stayed unmatched. Germline V gene data show CDR1 as SGHNT and CDR2 as YYREEE (reference sequence). The CDR3 extends over 18 amino acids. The CDR3 nucleotides read TGTGCCAGCAGCCTTGGGGGTAGCGGGAGGTTTTCCTACAATGAGCAGTTCTTC. Translating it yields CASSLGGSGRFSYNEQFF.

The chain joins TRBV18 to TRBJ2-2, with TRBD2 identical over 8 bases. The CDR3 is 20 residues long. Germline CDR1 and CDR2: KGHSH and LQKENI. V was clipped by 3 bases and J by 0 bases; unmatched bases: 15. Written as DNA, the CDR3 is TGTGCCAGCTCACCCCGGCTTGTGGCTAGCGGGCGCTCGAACACCGGGGAGCTGTTTTTT. It translates to CASSPRLVASGRSNTGELFF.

A single count supports this clone. The chain couples TRBV7-2 to TRBJ1-5; the D is unclear. Germline-derived CDR1 and CDR2 are SGHTA and FQGNSA. The CDR3 contains 14 residues. V lost 5 bases and J 5 bases, leaving 13 bases between the germline ends. The CDR3 is CASSQSRNHQPQHF. CDR3 nucleotide sequence: TGTGCCAGCAGCCAAAGTCGGAACCATCAGCCCCAGCATTTT.

This clone has a handful of counts. The rearrangement joins TRBV5-8 to TRBJ2-7; D gene unclear. V was trimmed by 2 bases and J by 2 bases, leaving 8 bases between them. The CDR3 sequence is 13 residues long. Germline lookup yields CDR1 SGHTS and CDR2 YDEGEE. The CDR3 loop is CASSFEVPYEQYF. CDR3 nucleotide sequence: TGTGCCAGCAGCTTTGAAGTTCCCTACGAGCAGTACTTC.

This clone has a handful of counts. Within the sample, other DNA sequences also encode this same CDR3. The chain joins TRBV9 to TRBJ1-2, with TRBD1 as a possible D gene (6 bases). The germline V and J ends were trimmed by 2 bases and 2 bases, with 7 bases remaining between them. The CDR3 totals 13 residues. CDR1 and CDR2 from the germline V gene are SGDLS and YYNGEE. CDR3 bases: TGTGCCAGCAGCGTTCAGGGGAACTATGGCTACACCTTC. This translates into CASSVQGNYGYTF.

V gene TRBV7-6 combines with J gene TRBJ2-7, with 8 bases that match TRBD2. The J segment lost 5 bases and the V segment lost 5 bases, leaving 8 bases of the junction unmatched. The CDR3 is 14 residues long. Germline assignment: CDR1 SGHVS and CDR2 FNYEAQ. CDR3: CASSRRLATDEQYF. DNA for the CDR3: TGTGCCAGCAGCCGAAGACTAGCGACAGACGAGCAGTACTTC.

The rearrangement joins TRBV6-5 to TRBJ2-7; D unclear. The germline V and J ends were trimmed by 2 bases and 6 bases, with 11 bases remaining between them. CDR1 and CDR2 (germline): MNHEY, SVGAGI. The CDR3 contains 13 residues. CDR3 loop: CASSYEEIGEQYF. CDR3 nucleotide sequence: TGTGCCAGCAGTTACGAGGAAATCGGCGAGCAGTACTTC.

The chain couples TRBV20-1 to TRBJ2-1; D remains ambiguous. V was trimmed by 3 bases and J by 10 bases, leaving 7 bases between them. CDR3 size: 10 residues. Germline assignment: CDR1 DFQATT and CDR2 SNEGSKA (reference sequence). CDR3 nucleotide sequence: TGCAGTGCTAGCCCCAACGAGCAGTTCTTC. This translates into CSASPNEQFF.

The V gene is TRBV6-1, the J gene TRBJ2-3; TRBD2 aligns across 7 bases. This CDR3 comprises 15 residues. In germline, CDR1 is MNHNS, CDR2 SASEGT. The trim removed 8 bases at V and 1 base at J, leaving 9 bases unmatched. CDR3 protein: CASLQTSRGTDTQYF. The DNA of the CDR3 is TGTGCCAGCCTTCAGACTAGCCGCGGCACAGATACGCAGTATTTT.

The V gene is TRBV2, the J gene TRBJ1-2; D uncertain. CDR3 length equals 14 residues. The germline CDR1 and CDR2 sequences are SNHLY and FYNNEI. V dropped 1 base and J dropped 7 bases, with 13 bases sitting between them. The CDR3 DNA is TGTGCCAGCAGTGAAGTCGACGCGAGATCTGGCTACACCTTC. Protein product: CASSEVDARSGYTF.

The chain recombines TRBV19 with TRBJ2-3, with TRBD1 matching 8 bases. Germline assignment: CDR1 LNHDA and CDR2 SQIVND (reference sequence). V lost 6 bases to trimming and J lost 4 bases; unmatched junction nucleotides: 6. The CDR3 is 14 amino acids. Written as DNA, the CDR3 is TGTGCCAGTAGCAGGCCGGGACAGGCAGATACGCAGTATTTT. Residues: CASSRPGQADTQYF.

The chain recombines TRBV6-6 with TRBJ2-1, with TRBD2 matching over 9 bases. Losses at the gene ends were 6 bases for V and 7 bases for J; bases not matched to a gene: 4. Germline V gives CDR1 MNHNY, CDR2 SVGAGI (reference sequence). The CDR3 has 13 residues. In DNA, the CDR3 is TGTGCCAGCAGGACTAGCGGAGGTAATGAGCAGTTCTTC. Encoded protein: CASRTSGGNEQFF.

This chain uses TRBV19 with TRBJ2-2; TRBD2 matches 7 bases. CDR3 size: 16 residues. J gave up 3 bases and V 4 bases, and 8 bases lay outside the gene matches. Germline V CDR1 and CDR2: LNHDA, SQIVND (reference sequence). This CDR3 reads CASSRVGGIDTGELFF. The CDR3 DNA is TGTGCCAGTAGTAGGGTCGGGGGGATCGACACCGGGGAGCTGTTTTTT.

This chain links TRBV19 with TRBJ2-5; 8 bases map to TRBD1. J was trimmed by 5 bases and V by 4 bases; bases with no gene match: 12. Looked up from germline, CDR1 is LNHDA and CDR2 is SQIVND (reference sequence). This CDR3 spans 16 amino acids. DNA for the CDR3: TGTGCCAGTAGTAACTGGACAGGGAGATTTGCGGAGACCCAGTACTTC. It translates to CASSNWTGRFAETQYF.

This chain uses TRBV5-1 with TRBJ1-4, with D perhaps TRBD1 (5 bases). The CDR3 extends over 14 amino acids. V lost 0 bases and J 5 bases, leaving 8 bases between the germline ends. Germline CDR1 SGHRS, CDR2 YFSETQ. In nucleotides, the CDR3 is TGCGCCAGCAGCTTGGACAGGAACAATGAAAAACTGTTTTTT. It encodes CASSLDRNNEKLFF.

This chain connects TRBV28 to TRBJ2-7; no firm D call. Deletions cut 6 bases from V and 5 bases from J, with 14 bases between. In germline, CDR1 is MDHEN, CDR2 SYDVKM. The CDR3 covers 13 residues. This CDR3 is CASRGWKVHEQYF. The CDR3 coding sequence is TGTGCCAGCAGGGGGTGGAAAGTCCACGAGCAGTACTTC. The whole variable domain, filled in from reference TRBV28 and TRBJ2-7, reads DVKVTQSSRYLVKRTGEKVFLECVQDMDHENMFWYRQDPGLGLRLIYFSYDVKMKEKGDIPEGYSVSREKKERFSLILESASTNQTSMYLCASRGWKVHEQYFGPGTRLTVT.

The V and J genes are TRBV19 and TRBJ2-2; 11 nucleotides align to TRBD2. The ends lost 6 bases at V and 1 base at J; junction bases unmatched: 1. The CDR3 is 15 residues long. Looked up from germline, CDR1 is LNHDA and CDR2 is SQIVND (reference sequence). The CDR3 reads CASRGTSGNTGELFF. Here the CDR3 DNA reads TGTGCCAGTAGAGGGACTAGCGGGAACACCGGGGAGCTGTTTTTT.

The J gene is TRBJ2-7, the V gene TRBV5-1, with no clear D. V was cut by 0 bases and J by 2 bases, with 12 bases left in between. The germline V gene encodes CDR1 SGHRS and CDR2 YFSETQ. This CDR3 has 15 amino acids. The CDR3 spells CASSLARDPPYEQYF. For the CDR3, the DNA is TGCGCCAGCAGCTTGGCACGTGACCCTCCCTACGAGCAGTACTTC.

The CDR3 DNA reads TGTGCCAGCAGCTTGTTGGGACAGGGGCCTTTGGGGGATGAGCAGTTCTTC. This codes for CASSLLGQGPLGDEQFF. This chain connects TRBV5-6 to TRBJ2-1, with TRBD1 matching 10 bases. The CDR3 has 17 residues. Germline CDR1 is SGHDT and CDR2 is YYEEEE. V shed 1 base and J 8 bases; nucleotides not matched to a gene: 12.

The gene calls are TRBV30 and TRBJ2-1; D is possibly TRBD2 (5 bases). This CDR3 has 15 amino acids. Germline CDR1 is GTSNPN and CDR2 is SVGIG (reference sequence). V lost 2 bases and J 9 bases, leaving 20 bases between the germline ends. The CDR3, as DNA: TGTGCCTGGAGTACACTAAGGCGAGGGCCTGGTGAGCAGTTCTTC. Amino acid sequence: CAWSTLRRGPGEQFF. The full variable domain, rest sourced from reference TRBV30 and TRBJ2-1, is SQTIHQWPATLVQPVGSPLSLECTVEGTSNPNLYWYRQAAGRGLQLLFYSVGIGQISSEVPQNLSASRPQDRQFILSSKKLLLSDSGFYLCAWSTLRRGPGEQFFGPGTRLTVL.

The chain combines TRBV5-1 with TRBJ2-3; 12 nucleotides line up with TRBD2. The CDR3 totals 16 residues. The germline V gene has CDR1 SGHRS and CDR2 YFSETQ. The V gene end was trimmed by 5 bases and the J gene end by 5 bases; junction bases not matched to a gene: 9. The CDR3 loop reads CASRPGLAGPRDTQYF. CDR3 nucleotide sequence: TGCGCCAGCAGGCCCGGACTAGCGGGGCCGAGAGATACGCAGTATTTT. The variable domain in full, completed from reference TRBV5-1 and TRBJ2-3, reads KAGVTQTPRYLIKTRGQQVTLSCSPISGHRSVSWYQQTPGQGLQFLFEYFSETQRNKGNFPGRFSGRQFSNSRSEMNVSTLELGDSALYLCASRPGLAGPRDTQYFGPGTRLTVL.

The chain couples TRBV7-7 to TRBJ2-5, with 13 bases that match TRBD2. With 5 bases clipped from V and 4 bases from J, the junction kept 10 bases outside the gene matches. The CDR3 totals 17 residues. Looked up from germline, CDR1 is SSHAT and CDR2 is FNYEAQ (reference sequence). CDR3 loop: CASSPPGLAGEGETQYF. CDR3 sequence (DNA): TGTGCCAGCAGCCCTCCTGGACTAGCGGGAGAGGGAGAGACCCAGTACTTC.

CDR3 sequence: CAQRTGLNNEQFF. As DNA, the CDR3 is TGTGCCCAGAGGACTGGGCTCAACAATGAGCAGTTCTTC. This chain connects TRBV7-9 to TRBJ2-1, with D possibly TRBD2 on 5 matching bases. The length of the CDR3 is 13 residues. V was pared by 11 bases and J by 5 bases, with 16 bases between. Germline V gene sequence: CDR1 SEHNR, CDR2 FQNEAQ (reference sequence).

This clone occurred a few times. A much larger clone is a single base away; this may be a read error. V and J are TRBV7-8 and TRBJ1-5; D unclear. Trimming cost V 4 bases and J 5 bases, with 6 bases left between them. The CDR3 runs 12 residues. Per germline, CDR1 SGHVS and CDR2 FQNEAQ. The CDR3 DNA reads as TGTGCCAGCAGCTGGCTAGATCAGCCCCAGCATTTT. It encodes CASSWLDQPQHF. Full variable domain (missing parts from reference TRBV7-8 and TRBJ1-5): GAGVSQSPRYKVAKRGQDVALRCDPISGHVSLFWYQQALGQGPEFLTYFQNEAQLDKSGLPSDRFFAERPEGSVSTLKIQRTQQEDSAVYLCASSWLDQPQHFGDGTRLSIL.

The CDR3 protein is CASSFNRGAYEQYF. CDR3 DNA sequence: TGTGCCAGCAGCTTTAACAGGGGGGCCTACGAGCAGTACTTC. V is TRBV5-6 and J is TRBJ2-7; 8 bases fit TRBD1. J was trimmed by 2 bases and V by 2 bases; bases with no gene match: 3. Germline CDR1 is SGHDT and CDR2 is YYEEEE. CDR3 length: 14 residues.

The rearrangement joins TRBV19 to TRBJ2-7; 12 bases are a match to TRBD2. Germline V gene lookup returns CDR1 LNHDA and CDR2 SQIVND (reference sequence). V shed 0 bases and J 3 bases; nucleotides not matched to a gene: 24. The CDR3 runs 23 residues. The CDR3 region is CASSIDQGRTSSGRACSGYEQYF. In DNA form, the CDR3 reads TGTGCCAGTAGTATAGATCAAGGCCGGACCTCTAGCGGGAGGGCCTGTTCAGGCTACGAGCAGTACTTC.

Comments on this clone: The sample contains more than one DNA sequence encoding this CDR3. The chain has TRBV5-1 and TRBJ2-3, with D unclear. V lost 4 bases, J lost 3 bases, and 6 bases lay in between. Germline V gene lookup returns CDR1 SGHRS and CDR2 YFSETQ. CDR3 length equals 12 residues. The CDR3 region is CASSLNTDTQYF. CDR3 nucleotides: TGCGCCAGCAGCCTGAATACAGATACGCAGTATTTT.